This is a list of T cell receptor beta chains from one sample in a study of CD8+CD57+ T cells in acquired aplastic anemia. TCRdb re-called the reads through MiXCR, storing one row per CDR3 protein. This repertoire shows 200,000 to 250,000 distinct CDR3 sequences, over 60% found once; its top ten account for about 29%. The sample consisted of sorted CD4+, CD8+, or CD8+CD57+ T cells (not recorded which) from PBMCs. The receptors were gathered from a human donor in good health. The CDR3 runs from the conserved cysteine through the conserved F or W. D genes are given only for firm matches. Some rows have no size entry. The others give once, few or many, or a class for an expanded clone.

V: TRBV20-1; D: .; J: TRBJ1-1; size: .; length: 14; CDR3: CSARGAGEDTEAFF; DNA: TGCAGTGCTAGAGGGGCGGGTGAGGACACTGAAGCTTTCTTT
V: TRBV7-6; D: .; J: TRBJ2-7; size: .; length: 16; CDR3: CASSNSIGGGKYEQYF; DNA: TGTGCCAGCAGCAACTCGATAGGAGGGGGTAAATACGAGCAGTACTTC
V: TRBV6-5; D: TRBD1; J: TRBJ1-6; size: .; length: 16; CDR3: CASSITTGTGNSPLHF; DNA: TGTGCCAGCAGTATTACTACCGGGACAGGCAATTCACCCCTCCACTTT
V: TRBV29-1; D: .; J: TRBJ2-3; size: .; length: 14; CDR3: CSVDTRFSTDTQYF; DNA: TGCAGCGTTGATACGCGGTTTAGCACAGATACGCAGTATTTT
V: TRBV6-4; D: .; J: TRBJ2-1; size: many; length: 14; CDR3: CASAPDEEINEQFF; DNA: TGTGCCAGCGCCCCCGACGAGGAAATCAATGAGCAGTTCTTC
V: TRBV11-1; D: TRBD1; J: TRBJ2-4; size: .; length: 19; CDR3: CASSYSRVRDRGFRNIQYF; DNA: TGTGCCAGCAGCTACTCTAGGGTCCGGGACAGGGGGTTTCGGAACATTCAGTACTTC
V: TRBV4-2; D: TRBD1; J: TRBJ1-2; size: few; length: 14; CDR3: CASSEGQGDYGYTF; DNA: TGTGCCAGCAGCGAAGGGCAGGGGGACTATGGCTACACCTTC
V: TRBV29-1; D: .; J: TRBJ2-7; size: .; length: 15; CDR3: CSVEDPGASSYEQYF; DNA: TGCAGCGTTGAAGATCCGGGAGCCTCCTCCTACGAGCAGTACTTC
V: TRBV7-9; D: .; J: TRBJ2-1; size: once; length: 14; CDR3: CASSLIGPYNEQFF; DNA: TGTGCCAGCAGCTTGATAGGGCCCTACAATGAGCAGTTCTTC
V: TRBV20-1; D: .; J: TRBJ1-2; size: many; length: 14; CDR3: CSARDRGALYGYTF; DNA: TGCAGTGCTAGAGATCGGGGGGCACTCTATGGCTACACCTTC
V: TRBV15; D: .; J: TRBJ1-2; size: .; length: 14; CDR3: CATRPGVGRGGYTF; DNA: TGTGCCACCAGACCAGGAGTAGGGAGAGGAGGCTACACCTTC
V: TRBV5-1; D: TRBD1; J: TRBJ2-2; size: .; length: 15; CDR3: CASSLEGQVTGELFF; DNA: TGCGCCAGCAGCTTGGAGGGACAGGTAACCGGGGAGCTGTTTTTT
V: TRBV24-1; D: TRBD1; J: TRBJ2-3; size: .; length: 15; CDR3: CATSDLKGATDTQYF; DNA: TGTGCCACCAGTGATTTGAAGGGGGCAACAGATACGCAGTATTTT
V: TRBV4-2; D: TRBD2; J: TRBJ2-5; size: few; length: 16; CDR3: CASTMGLAGGEETQYF; DNA: TGTGCCAGCACCATGGGGCTAGCGGGGGGGGAGGAGACCCAGTACTTC
V: TRBV7-9; D: .; J: TRBJ1-2; size: few; length: 13; CDR3: CASSLDGPYGYTF; DNA: TGTGCCAGCAGCCTAGACGGGCCCTATGGCTACACCTTC
V: TRBV2; D: TRBD1; J: TRBJ2-7; size: few; length: 12; CDR3: CASRGTVYEQYF; DNA: TGTGCCAGCAGGGGGACAGTCTACGAGCAGTACTTC
V: TRBV4-1; D: TRBD1; J: TRBJ2-2; size: .; length: 16; CDR3: CASSQEQTGWTGELFF; DNA: TGCGCCAGCAGCCAAGAACAGACAGGGTGGACCGGGGAGCTGTTTTTT
V: TRBV7-8; D: .; J: TRBJ2-7; size: many; length: 11; CDR3: CASTDLAEQYF; DNA: TGTGCCAGCACAGACTTGGCCGAGCAGTACTTC
V: TRBV5-8; D: .; J: TRBJ2-7; size: many; length: 15; CDR3: CASSLFLDPSYEQYF; DNA: TGTGCCAGCAGCTTGTTTTTGGACCCCAGCTACGAGCAGTACTTC
V: TRBV9; D: TRBD1; J: TRBJ1-1; size: .; length: 14; CDR3: CASSAPSTGNEAFF; DNA: TGTGCCAGCAGCGCACCGTCGACAGGGAATGAAGCTTTCTTT
V: TRBV20-1; D: TRBD1; J: TRBJ1-2; size: few; length: 19; CDR3: CSARDLTPGQSWANYGYTF; DNA: TGCAGTGCTAGAGACCTTACTCCGGGACAGAGCTGGGCTAACTATGGCTACACCTTC
V: TRBV20-1; D: .; J: TRBJ2-2; size: .; length: 13; CDR3: CSAYDPRRGELFF; DNA: TGCAGTGCTTACGACCCACGTAGAGGGGAGCTGTTTTTT
V: TRBV5-1; D: .; J: TRBJ1-1; size: .; length: 15; CDR3: CASSFRDVMNTEAFF; DNA: TGCGCCAGCAGCTTCAGGGACGTAATGAACACTGAAGCTTTCTTT
V: TRBV10-3; D: .; J: TRBJ2-2; size: few; length: 17; CDR3: CAIRLGQGANKGGELFF; DNA: TGTGCCATCCGATTGGGGCAGGGTGCCAATAAGGGCGGGGAGCTGTTTTTT
V: TRBV7-2; D: .; J: TRBJ2-3; size: .; length: 14; CDR3: CASSLASAPGTQYF; DNA: TGTGCCAGCAGCTTAGCGTCGGCCCCGGGTACGCAGTATTTT
V: TRBV10-3; D: TRBD1; J: TRBJ2-3; size: .; length: 14; CDR3: CATKGASPTDTQYF; DNA: TGTGCCACCAAGGGGGCTTCCCCAACAGATACGCAGTATTTT
V: TRBV25-1; D: .; J: TRBJ2-3; size: many; length: 14; CDR3: CASSYTSVTDTQYF; DNA: TGTGCCAGCAGTTACACTTCAGTCACAGATACGCAGTATTTT
V: TRBV7-9; D: TRBD2; J: TRBJ2-5; size: few; length: 14; CDR3: CASGGGRAGETQYF; DNA: TGTGCCAGCGGCGGCGGGAGGGCCGGAGAGACCCAGTACTTC
V: TRBV6-5; D: .; J: TRBJ2-1; size: few; length: 13; CDR3: CASSVPLGFEQFF; DNA: TGTGCCAGCAGTGTCCCGCTCGGGTTTGAGCAGTTCTTC
V: TRBV9; D: .; J: TRBJ2-3; size: .; length: 13; CDR3: CASSVRRTDTQYF; DNA: TGTGCCAGCAGCGTCCGGAGGACAGATACGCAGTATTTT
V: TRBV5-1; D: .; J: TRBJ1-1; size: many; length: 15; CDR3: CASSWGGRNPTEAFF; DNA: TGCGCCAGCAGCTGGGGGGGGAGAAATCCCACTGAAGCTTTCTTT
V: TRBV20-1; D: TRBD2; J: TRBJ2-7; size: few; length: 14; CDR3: CSARDRRGGREQYF; DNA: TGCAGTGCTAGGGATAGGCGGGGGGGGCGCGAGCAGTACTTC
V: TRBV20-1; D: .; J: TRBJ2-2; size: few; length: 13; CDR3: CSAIGPGHGELFF; DNA: TGCAGTGCTATCGGTCCGGGGCATGGGGAGCTGTTTTTT
V: TRBV5-8; D: .; J: TRBJ2-7; size: many; length: 13; CDR3: CASSLRQDYEQYF; DNA: TGTGCCAGCAGCTTGCGACAGGACTACGAGCAGTACTTC
V: TRBV9; D: TRBD2; J: TRBJ2-7; size: .; length: 14; CDR3: CASSVDAGDYEQYF; DNA: TGTGCCAGCAGCGTAGACGCGGGGGACTACGAGCAGTACTTC
V: TRBV19; D: .; J: TRBJ2-7; size: few; length: 14; CDR3: CASSIGGHNYEQYF; DNA: TGTGCCAGTAGTATCGGGGGACACAACTACGAGCAGTACTTC
V: TRBV7-6; D: TRBD1; J: TRBJ2-5; size: few; length: 13; CDR3: CASSIGTVETQYF; DNA: TGTGCCAGCAGCATCGGGACAGTAGAGACCCAGTACTTC
V: TRBV3-1; D: .; J: TRBJ1-6; size: .; length: 16; CDR3: CASSHAGAVGDSPLHF; DNA: TGTGCCAGCAGCCACGCAGGAGCCGTTGGTGATTCACCCCTCCACTTT
V: TRBV15; D: .; J: TRBJ1-2; size: .; length: 15; CDR3: CATSRDGPGSYGYTF; DNA: TGTGCCACCAGCAGAGATGGCCCGGGTTCCTATGGCTACACCTTC
V: TRBV10-3; D: TRBD2; J: TRBJ2-1; size: .; length: 15; CDR3: CAIIGSSGGNNEQFF; DNA: TGTGCCATCATCGGTTCTAGCGGGGGGAACAATGAGCAGTTCTTC
V: TRBV19; D: .; J: TRBJ1-1; size: .; length: 14; CDR3: CASNQGLTNTEAFF; DNA: TGTGCCAGTAATCAGGGGCTAACGAACACTGAAGCTTTCTTT
V: TRBV15; D: .; J: TRBJ1-2; size: once; length: 13; CDR3: CATSREATNGYTF; DNA: TGTGCCACCAGCAGAGAAGCAACCAATGGCTACACCTTC
V: TRBV2; D: .; J: TRBJ1-4; size: .; length: 12; CDR3: CASGPTNEKLFF; DNA: TGTGCCAGCGGGCCAACTAATGAAAAACTGTTTTTT
V: TRBV20-1; D: TRBD1; J: TRBJ1-1; size: .; length: 16; CDR3: CSATRMPGQAGTEAFF; DNA: TGCAGTGCTACCCGGATGCCGGGACAGGCGGGCACTGAAGCTTTCTTT
V: TRBV7-9; D: TRBD1; J: TRBJ2-7; size: many; length: 15; CDR3: CASNQGTGVFYEQYF; DNA: TGTGCCAGCAACCAGGGGACAGGGGTGTTCTACGAGCAGTACTTC